This TCR beta chain was sequenced in a study of T cell changes during pregnancy in multiple sclerosis. The data were produced by immunoSEQ multiplex PCR, yet TCRdb's version contains in-frame clones alone and is incomplete. The sample lists some 97,000 clones; roughly nine tenths were seen once. CDR1 is MGHRA and CDR2 is YSYEKL in the germline V gene. This CDR3 contains 15 residues. V was shortened by 3 bases and J by 4 bases, with 15 bases between the two germline ends. Sequencing was performed on peripheral blood, taken in the second trimester of pregnancy. The rearrangement links TRBV4-1 to TRBJ2-5, with D maybe TRBD2 (5 bases). This TCR was sampled from a female donor with multiple sclerosis, enrolled in a pregnancy study. In DNA, the CDR3 is TGCGCCAGCAGCCAGGGTCCTCTAGCCTCAGAGACCCAGTACTTC. Its translation is CASSQGPLASETQYF.